Presented here are 24 T cell receptor beta chains from one specimen sequenced in a study of shared clonotypes between healthy human individuals. Here immunoSEQ multiplex PCR was the method, and the copy in TCRdb shows in-frame clones only, minus some. The repertoire has a few million clones, less than 95% of them found once; the top ten carry 0.3% to 0.4%. Material: naive CD4+ T cells from PBMCs. The subset was: CD45RA+ positively selected. These receptors came from a young man in good health. Some clones in this sample may be carry-over from other donors' samples.

For this clone: The sample contains more than one DNA sequence encoding this CDR3. The chain uses TRBV27 and TRBJ2-5, with a weak D call TRBD1 (5 bases). V was clipped by 2 bases and J by 5 bases, with 9 bases between them. Germline lookup yields CDR1 MNHEY and CDR2 SMNVEV (reference sequence). The CDR3 spans 13 residues. DNA for the CDR3: TGTGCCAGCAGTTTAAGGGGTGGTGAGACCCAGTACTTC. Protein product: CASSLRGGETQYF.

This chain uses TRBV15 with TRBJ1-1; D call uncertain. CDR3 length equals 14 residues. Trimming removed 0 bases from V and 9 bases from J, with 14 bases in between. Germline-derived CDR1 and CDR2 are LNHNV and YYDKDF (reference sequence). CDR3 in amino acids: CATSRDTVGAKAFF. The CDR3 coding sequence is TGTGCCACCAGCAGAGATACGGTCGGCGCCAAAGCTTTCTTT. The entire variable domain, with the rest obtained from reference TRBV15 and TRBJ1-1, is as follows: DAMVIQNPRYQVTQFGKPVTLSCSQTLNHNVMYWYQQKSSQAPKLLFHYYDKDFNNEADTPDNFQSRRPNTSFCFLDIRSPGLGDTAMYLCATSRDTVGAKAFFGQGTRLTVV.

This clone was seen only a few times. The chain is built from TRBV5-1 and TRBJ1-2; D gene unclear. The CDR3 contains 13 residues. Trimming pared 4 bases from V and 1 base from J, leaving 8 bases between. The germline CDR1 and CDR2 sequences are SGHRS and YFSETQ. The CDR3 DNA sequence: TGCGCCAGCAGCAGGGAAATTAACTATGGCTACACCTTC. Protein sequence: CASSREINYGYTF.

The gene calls are TRBV30 and TRBJ1-5; no clear D gene. Germline V CDR1 and CDR2: GTSNPN, SVGIG (reference sequence). V shed 2 bases and J shed 4 bases, with 15 bases lying between them. This CDR3 has 15 residues. The CDR3 region has the DNA TGTGCCTGGAGTAAAGGTCAGCTAAAGAATCAGCCCCAGCATTTT. Amino acid sequence: CAWSKGQLKNQPQHF.

This clone was recorded a few times. The chain has TRBV4-1 and TRBJ2-3; 10 bases are a match to TRBD1. Germline-derived CDR1 and CDR2 are MGHRA and YSYEKL. The CDR3 covers 15 residues. Trimming removed 4 bases from V and 6 bases from J; junction bases left unmatched: 7. Here the CDR3 DNA reads TGCGCCAGCAGCCCCCGACAGGGGGCTATGGATACGCAGTATTTT. Its protein is CASSPRQGAMDTQYF.

The chain has TRBV9 and TRBJ2-1; the match to TRBD1 covers 10 bases. Germline assignment: CDR1 SGDLS and CDR2 YYNGEE. CDR3 length: 15 amino acids. V lost 0 bases to trimming and J lost 8 bases; unmatched junction nucleotides: 5. The CDR3 loop is CASSVGLTGGDEQFF. CDR3 nucleotide sequence: TGTGCCAGCAGCGTAGGATTGACAGGGGGCGATGAGCAGTTCTTC.

The V gene is TRBV14, the J gene TRBJ1-1; D gene uncertain. Germline V gives CDR1 SGHDN, CDR2 FVKESK. This CDR3 is 14 amino acids long. The ends were cut back, 3 bases at V and 1 base at J, with 9 bases in the middle. In DNA form, the CDR3 reads TGTGCCAGCAGCCAGGTACAGCGGAACACTGAAGCTTTCTTT. It is translated as CASSQVQRNTEAFF. The full variable domain, rest sourced from reference TRBV14 and TRBJ1-1, is EAGVTQFPSHSVIEKGQTVTLRCDPISGHDNLYWYRRVMGKEIKFLLHFVKESKQDESGMPNNRFLAERTGGTYSTLKVQPAELEDSGVYFCASSQVQRNTEAFFGQGTRLTVV.

This sequence joins TRBV27 and TRBJ1-6; 7 bases match TRBD1. The CDR3 totals 14 residues. V dropped 6 bases and J dropped 8; count of bases not matched to a gene: 7. The germline V gene has CDR1 MNHEY and CDR2 SMNVEV (reference sequence). The chain's CDR3 is CASSPGTEYSPLHF. The CDR3 region has the DNA TGTGCCAGCAGCCCTGGGACAGAGTATTCACCCCTCCACTTT.

The chain links TRBV9 to TRBJ1-3, with D perhaps matching TRBD1 (5 bases). Trimming cost V 4 bases and J 8 bases, with 13 bases left between them. The CDR3 has 13 residues. Per the germline V gene, CDR1 is SGDLS and CDR2 is YYNGEE. CDR3 residues: CASSTRPGDTIYF. CDR3 in DNA: TGTGCCAGCAGCACCAGGCCGGGGGACACCATATATTTT.

This sequence joins TRBV25-1 and TRBJ2-1, with 7 bases lining up with TRBD1. J was trimmed by 7 bases and V by 3 bases; bases with no gene match: 3. This CDR3 has 13 amino acids. Germline V gene sequence: CDR1 MGHDK, CDR2 SYGVNS. The CDR3 loop reads CASSDDRANEQFF. In nucleotides, the CDR3 is TGTGCCAGCAGTGATGACAGGGCAAATGAGCAGTTCTTC.

The chain recombines TRBV28 with TRBJ2-5, with a weak D call TRBD1 (6 bases). Germline V gene lookup returns CDR1 MDHEN and CDR2 SYDVKM. CDR3 length: 14 residues. The ends were cut back, 5 bases at V and 4 bases at J, with 14 bases in the middle. CDR3 region: CASSRQGSPETQYF. The CDR3 DNA is TGTGCCAGCAGTAGGCAGGGGTCCCCAGAGACCCAGTACTTC.

This chain joins TRBV5-4 and TRBJ2-5, with TRBD1 as a possible D gene (6 bases). V lost 1 base and J lost 4, with 11 bases in between. CDR1 is SGHNT and CDR2 is YYREEE in the germline V gene (reference sequence). This CDR3 spans 14 amino acids. CDR3 bases: TGTGCCAGCAGCTTGTCGGCCAGGGGAGAGACCCAGTACTTC. The encoded protein is CASSLSARGETQYF.

The chain employs TRBV5-8 and TRBJ2-3, with TRBD2 matching over 10 bases. The CDR3 has 11 residues. V shed 8 bases, J shed 14 bases, and the junction held 8 bases outside the gene matches. Per the germline V gene, CDR1 is SGHTS and CDR2 is YDEGEE. Here the CDR3 reads CASTSGETMYF. The CDR3 DNA sequence: TGTGCCAGTACTAGCGGGGAAACGATGTATTTT.

This clone has more than one count but fewer than ten. The gene calls are TRBV30 and TRBJ1-5; D is unresolved. There are 15 residues in the CDR3. Germline CDR1 is GTSNPN and CDR2 is SVGIG (reference sequence). Trimming removed 1 base from V and 1 base from J, with 11 bases in between. CDR3 in amino acids: CAWSGVGKSNQPQHF. In nucleotides, the CDR3 is TGTGCCTGGAGTGGAGTAGGGAAGAGCAATCAGCCCCAGCATTTT.

CDR3 DNA sequence: TGTGCCAGTAGTATTCTTACAGTGGGCACTGAAGCTTTCTTT. The encoded protein is CASSILTVGTEAFF. The J gene is TRBJ1-1, the V gene TRBV19; D is unclear. CDR3 length: 14 residues. Per germline, CDR1 LNHDA and CDR2 SQIVND (reference sequence). Trimming took off 3 bases at V and 4 bases at J, with 12 bases between the two ends.

The chain carries TRBV7-9 and TRBJ2-6; D is unresolved. Germline CDR1 is SEHNR and CDR2 is FQNEAQ (reference sequence). The V and J ends lost 10 bases and 2 bases respectively, with 15 bases between them. The CDR3 runs to 15 residues. Here the CDR3 DNA reads TGTGCCACCCATTACTCCGCCCCTGGGGCCAACGTCCTGACTTTC. This sequence encodes CATHYSAPGANVLTF.

The V gene is TRBV5-1, the J gene TRBJ2-7, with TRBD2 matching 9 bases. The germline V gene has CDR1 SGHRS and CDR2 YFSETQ. After removal of 4 bases from V and 4 bases from J, the junction contained 9 bases not matched to a gene. There are 15 residues in the CDR3. CDR3 region: CASSRGASGVYEQYF. In DNA form, the CDR3 reads TGCGCCAGCAGCCGGGGGGCTAGCGGGGTTTACGAGCAGTACTTC.

The CDR3 reads CAWVNHRTSTDTQYF. In DNA form, the CDR3 reads TGTGCCTGGGTTAATCACCGAACTAGCACAGATACGCAGTATTTT. The gene calls are TRBV30 and TRBJ2-3; no clear D gene. V was pared by 5 bases and J by 0 bases, with 15 bases between. The CDR3 contains 15 residues. Per germline, CDR1 GTSNPN and CDR2 SVGIG (reference sequence).

Here the CDR3 reads CASSSRASEEKLFF. CDR3 sequence (DNA): TGTGCCAGCAGCTCCAGGGCTTCTGAGGAAAAACTGTTTTTT. The V and J genes are TRBV5-4 and TRBJ1-4, with a possible D match to TRBD1 (5 bases). Trimming pared 3 bases from V and 8 bases from J, leaving 14 bases between. This CDR3 comprises 14 residues. Germline CDR1 and CDR2: SGHNT and YYREEE (reference sequence).

The chain joins TRBV7-7 to TRBJ2-5; D call uncertain. Germline assignment: CDR1 SSHAT and CDR2 FNYEAQ (reference sequence). This CDR3 has 10 amino acids. V lost 1 base and J lost 6, with 0 bases in between. CDR3 DNA: TGTGCCAGCAGCTTAGAGACCCAGTACTTC. Translated: CASSLETQYF.

Note on this clone: The same CDR3 can be traced to other DNA sequences in this sample. The chain uses TRBV9 and TRBJ2-7; the D is unclear. With 0 bases removed from V and 0 bases from J, the gap between germline ends came to 7 bases. The length of the CDR3 is 14 residues. Germline V gene lookup returns CDR1 SGDLS and CDR2 YYNGEE. CDR3 DNA sequence: TGTGCCAGCAGCGTAGCTGGGCTCTCCTACGAGCAGTACTTC. Translating gives CASSVAGLSYEQYF.

The chain carries TRBV6-4 and TRBJ2-5; D ambiguous. Germline loops: CDR1 MRHNA, CDR2 SNTAGT. V was shortened by 4 bases and J by 3 bases, with 21 bases between the two germline ends. CDR3 length: 17 amino acids. The CDR3 nucleotides read TGTGCCAGCAGTGGCCCTAGGATGAGAGACCCCAAAGAGACCCAGTACTTC. Translated, it gives CASSGPRMRDPKETQYF.

CDR3 nucleotides: TGTGCCAGCAGCTGGACAGGGGTGAACACTGAAGCTTTCTTT. The encoded protein is CASSWTGVNTEAFF. V usage is TRBV5-8 and J usage is TRBJ1-1, with 9 bases matching TRBD1. The CDR3 length is 14 residues. Trimming took 3 bases from V and 0 from J; bases not matched to a gene: 0. In germline, CDR1 is SGHTS, CDR2 YDEGEE.

This clone occurred a few times. The chain links TRBV19 to TRBJ1-2; D is perhaps TRBD1 (6 bases). The CDR3 loop spans 16 amino acids. Per the germline V gene, CDR1 is LNHDA and CDR2 is SQIVND (reference sequence). Trimming stripped 4 bases from V and 0 bases from J, with 15 bases between. The CDR3 spells CASSTLGQPANYGYTF. DNA for the CDR3: TGTGCCAGTAGTACCTTGGGACAACCAGCTAACTATGGCTACACCTTC.